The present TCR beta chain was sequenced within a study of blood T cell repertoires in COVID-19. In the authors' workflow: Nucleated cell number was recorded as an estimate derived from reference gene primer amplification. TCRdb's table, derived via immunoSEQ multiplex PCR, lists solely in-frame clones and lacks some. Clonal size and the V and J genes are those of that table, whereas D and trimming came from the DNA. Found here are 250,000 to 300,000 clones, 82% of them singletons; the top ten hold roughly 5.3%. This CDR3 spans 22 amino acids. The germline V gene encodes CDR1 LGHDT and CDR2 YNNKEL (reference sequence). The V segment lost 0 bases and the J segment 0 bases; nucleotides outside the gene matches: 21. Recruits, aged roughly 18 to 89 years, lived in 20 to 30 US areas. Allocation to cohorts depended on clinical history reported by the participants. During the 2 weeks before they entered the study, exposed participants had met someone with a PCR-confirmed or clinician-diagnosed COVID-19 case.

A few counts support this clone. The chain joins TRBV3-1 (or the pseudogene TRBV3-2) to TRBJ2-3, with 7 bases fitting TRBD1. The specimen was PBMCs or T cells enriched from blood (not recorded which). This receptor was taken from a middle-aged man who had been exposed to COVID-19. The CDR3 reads CASSQDFPRPGQTRISTDTQYF. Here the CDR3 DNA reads TGTGCCAGCAGCCAAGATTTCCCCCGCCCGGGACAGACCAGAATTAGCACAGATACGCAGTATTTT.